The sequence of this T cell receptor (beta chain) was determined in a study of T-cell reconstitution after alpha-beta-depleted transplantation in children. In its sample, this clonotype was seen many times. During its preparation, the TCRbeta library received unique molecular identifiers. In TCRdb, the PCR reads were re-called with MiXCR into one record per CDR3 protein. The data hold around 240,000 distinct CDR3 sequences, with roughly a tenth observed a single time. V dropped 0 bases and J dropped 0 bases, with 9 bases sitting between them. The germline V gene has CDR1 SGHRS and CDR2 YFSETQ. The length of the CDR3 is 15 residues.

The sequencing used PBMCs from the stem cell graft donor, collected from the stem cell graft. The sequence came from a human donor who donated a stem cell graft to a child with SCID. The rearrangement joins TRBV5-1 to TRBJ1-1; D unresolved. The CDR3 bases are TGCGCCAGCAGCTTGGGACGGAATATGAACACTGAAGCTTTCTTT. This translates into CASSLGRNMNTEAFF.